This T cell receptor beta chain was sequenced in a study of T cell responses to AZD1222 COVID-19 vaccine. General observations from the study: The study identified only six AZD1222 recipients as seropositive at baseline. Spike-specific TCR repertoires showed rising breadth and depth after two AZD1222 doses.

Per germline, CDR1 SGHRS and CDR2 YFSETQ. The CDR3 runs to 16 residues. V shed 5 bases and J 8 bases; nucleotides not matched to a gene: 15. Here immunoSEQ multiplex PCR was the method, and the copy in TCRdb shows in-frame clones only, minus some. The sample includes 100,000 to 150,000 clones, approximately 89% of them seen just once. This clone appeared a few times. The antigen remains unidentified. The sequence was collected from an adult who received the AZD1222 COVID-19 vaccine. Sequencing was performed on peripheral blood, taken 28 days after the second AZD1222 dose. The chain couples TRBV5-1 to TRBJ1-2; 10 nucleotides agree with TRBD1. CDR3 in DNA: TGCGCCAGCAGTTCCACTGACAGGGGGCGCGTAGAGGGCTACACCTTC. Translation: CASSSTDRGRVEGYTF.